This TCR beta chain is drawn from a study of T-cell memory formation after mild COVID-19. Overall study context: TCR clusters mostly belonged to single donors.

Study-wide results and limits: Contracting clones localized mainly to CM and EM when CD4+ and mainly to EMRA when CD8+. Prior to infection, memory already included some responding clones, suggesting cross-reactive memory joined. CD4/CD8 balance characterized clones contracting day 15 to 85, and CD4+ skew characterized later expanders.

TCRdb redid the calling of the 5' RACE reads with MiXCR, one entry per CDR3 protein. This sample has approximately 440,000 distinct CDR3 sequences, with 20% found just once. Per the germline V gene, CDR1 is LGHDT and CDR2 is YNNKEL (reference sequence). V was clipped by 1 base and J by 7 bases, with 9 bases between them. This CDR3 contains 13 residues. This clonotype was counted ten times or more. Antigen specificity is unknown. The sample taken for sequencing was PBMCs or a T cell subset sorted from them (not recorded which). The V gene is TRBV3-1, the J gene TRBJ2-3; D call uncertain. The sequence derives from an adult woman who had mild COVID-19 (a few samples of this study predate the infection). Cell type and time point are not known. Written as DNA, the CDR3 is TGTGCCAGCAGCCAAGGACCAACCTATACGCAGTATTTT. The encoded protein is CASSQGPTYTQYF.